This T cell receptor beta chain was found in a study of T cells expressing NK-cell markers. The overall study: The authors derived TCR beta repertoires from sorted CD3+CD56+NKG2C+, CD3+CD56+NKG2C- and CD3+CD56-NKG2C+ T cells.

Synthesis of TCR beta cDNA relied on 5'RACE template switching carrying UMIs. TCRdb re-called the 5' RACE reads; every CDR3 protein appears as one record, without DNA. Recorded for this sample: about 110,000 distinct CDR3 sequences. The CDR3 sequence is 14 residues long. The germline gives CDR1 DFQATT, CDR2 SNEGSKA (reference sequence). This TCR was sampled from a woman aged 18-70 years in good health. The rearrangement uses TRBV20-1 and TRBJ1-1; TCRdb gives TRBD1 as the D gene, but with no DNA this cannot be confirmed. The sample consisted of blood T cells: a sorted CD56 or NKG2C T cell subset, CD4+ or CD8+ T cells, or bulk PBMC T cells (not recorded which). CDR3 amino acids: CSATIYQDRTEAFF.